This T cell receptor (beta chain) emerged from a study of technical replicates of blood from a handful of donors. The length of the CDR3 is 18 residues. Between the trimmed V and J ends, which lost 5 bases and 0 bases, there was a span of 19 bases. CDR1 MGHRA and CDR2 YSYEKL come from the germline V gene. This clone was counted between two and nine times. The data were produced by immunoSEQ multiplex PCR, yet TCRdb's version contains in-frame clones alone and is incomplete. This sample has around 70,000 clones, with roughly 94% found just once. What was sequenced was T cells isolated from PBMCs. V usage is TRBV4-1 and J usage is TRBJ1-4; D possibly corresponds to TRBD1 (6 bases). The origin of this receptor is a human donor in good health. The CDR3: CASSFTGTRFATNEKLFF. The DNA for the CDR3 is TGCGCCAGCAGCTTCACAGGGACCAGATTTGCAACTAATGAAAAACTGTTTTTT.